Each of the 11 T cell receptor beta chains below was sequenced from the same sample in a study of shared clonotypes between healthy human individuals. The table came from immunoSEQ multiplex PCR; TCRdb's copy has only in-frame clones and leaves some out. The table has some 2,500,000 clones, 80% to 95% seen once. Source material: naive CD4+ T cells from PBMCs. Subset indicated: CD45RA+ positively selected. The receptors derive from a man younger than 35 in good health. Some clones in this sample may be carry-over from other donors' samples.

The J gene is TRBJ1-2, the V gene TRBV7-9; D gene ambiguous. The germline V gene has CDR1 SEHNR and CDR2 FQNEAQ (reference sequence). V was shortened by 4 bases and J by 2 bases, with 17 bases between the two germline ends. The CDR3 runs to 16 residues. CDR3 sequence reads: CASSSRERAVNYGYTF. In DNA, the CDR3 is TGTGCCAGCAGCTCCCGAGAGAGGGCAGTCAACTATGGCTACACCTTC. Drawing the rest from reference TRBV7-9 and TRBJ1-2, the complete variable domain is DTGVSQNPRHKITKRGQNVTFRCDPISEHNRLYWYRQTLGQGPEFLTYFQNEAQLEKSRLLSDRFSAERPKGSFSTLEIQRTEQGDSAMYLCASSSRERAVNYGYTFGSGTRLTVV.

This chain joins TRBV5-3 and TRBJ2-2, with 14 nucleotides matching TRBD2. TRBV5-3 counts as an open reading frame of uncertain function. This CDR3 spans 20 amino acids. V was clipped by 3 bases and J by 1 base; unmatched bases: 11. This CDR3 is CARSSNRTSGRPLNTGELFF. For the CDR3, the DNA is TGTGCCAGAAGCTCGAACCGGACTAGCGGGAGGCCCTTGAACACCGGGGAGCTGTTTTTT.

J is TRBJ1-2 and V is TRBV14; D is ambiguous. The V end lost 4 bases, the J end lost 2 bases, and 8 bases lay between the germline ends. This CDR3 has 13 residues. Per germline, CDR1 SGHDN and CDR2 FVKESK. The CDR3 spells CASSRGGNYGYTF. The CDR3 region has the DNA TGTGCCAGCAGCCGGGGAGGGAACTATGGCTACACCTTC.

CDR3 DNA sequence: TGTGCCAGCAGCTTAAGGGCGAACACCGGGGAGCTGTTTTTT. Translation gives CASSLRANTGELFF. The chain couples TRBV11-2 to TRBJ2-2, with D unresolved. V gave up 2 bases and J gave up 0 bases, with 4 bases separating them. This CDR3 spans 14 amino acids. Germline loops: CDR1 SGHAT, CDR2 FQNNGV.

The gene calls are TRBV30 and TRBJ2-5, with D possibly TRBD2 on 6 matching bases. CDR1 is GTSNPN, CDR2 SVGIG, per germline (reference sequence). Trimming removed 3 bases from V and 5 bases from J, with 10 bases in between. The CDR3 totals 12 residues. Here the CDR3 DNA reads TGTGCCTGGAGGGACCGGGAGGAGACCCAGTACTTC. Protein: CAWRDREETQYF.

The V and J genes are TRBV6-1 and TRBJ2-1; no reliable D call. The germline V gene encodes CDR1 MNHNS and CDR2 SASEGT. The CDR3 extends over 14 amino acids. Trimming cost V 6 bases and J 4 bases, with 13 bases left between them. This CDR3 is CASSSTQGYNEQFF. CDR3 DNA sequence: TGTGCCAGCAGCTCCACACAAGGGTACAATGAGCAGTTCTTC.

The chain carries TRBV6-1 and TRBJ2-5; D may be TRBD2 (5 bases). The germline V gene encodes CDR1 MNHNS and CDR2 SASEGT. This CDR3 comprises 15 residues. Trimming left V 2 bases short and J 1 base short, with 11 bases between. This chain's CDR3 is CASSETSGVQETQYF. In DNA form, the CDR3 reads TGTGCCAGCAGTGAAACTTCCGGGGTCCAAGAGACCCAGTACTTC.

This rearrangement joins TRBV5-1 to TRBJ2-5, with D possibly being TRBD1 or TRBD2 (5 bases each). CDR1 and CDR2 (germline): SGHRS, YFSETQ. V was cut by 2 bases and J by 5 bases, with 16 bases left in between. The CDR3 spans 15 residues. The CDR3: CASSFGTGPGETQYF. Written as DNA, the CDR3 is TGCGCCAGCAGCTTTGGAACGGGGCCGGGGGAGACCCAGTACTTC. The variable domain in full, with the rest retrieved from reference TRBV5-1 and TRBJ2-5, is KAGVTQTPRYLIKTRGQQVTLSCSPISGHRSVSWYQQTPGQGLQFLFEYFSETQRNKGNFPGRFSGRQFSNSRSEMNVSTLELGDSALYLCASSFGTGPGETQYFGPGTRLLVL.

The rearrangement uses TRBV2 and TRBJ2-1, with unresolved D. The ends were cut back, 4 bases at V and 4 bases at J, with 5 bases in the middle. This CDR3 has 12 amino acids. Germline values: CDR1 SNHLY, CDR2 FYNNEI. CDR3 in DNA: TGTGCCAGCAGTGGTGGATACAATGAGCAGTTCTTC. Protein product: CASSGGYNEQFF.

This clone was found once. This chain joins TRBV6-5 and TRBJ1-2, with TRBD1 as a possible D gene (5 bases). Trimming stripped 2 bases from V and 4 bases from J, with 11 bases between. The length of the CDR3 is 14 residues. CDR1 is MNHEY, CDR2 SVGAGI, per germline. The CDR3 nucleotides are TGTGCCAGCAGTTACGGGTTCGGGGGCTATGGCTACACCTTC. Protein product: CASSYGFGGYGYTF.

This chain connects TRBV30 to TRBJ2-2, with D unclear. Trimming removed 3 bases at V and 6 bases at J, with 8 bases between. This CDR3 is 12 amino acids long. Germline V CDR1 and CDR2: GTSNPN, SVGIG (reference sequence). The CDR3 spells CAWSVVPGELFF. The CDR3 region has the DNA TGTGCCTGGAGCGTTGTTCCCGGGGAGCTGTTTTTT.